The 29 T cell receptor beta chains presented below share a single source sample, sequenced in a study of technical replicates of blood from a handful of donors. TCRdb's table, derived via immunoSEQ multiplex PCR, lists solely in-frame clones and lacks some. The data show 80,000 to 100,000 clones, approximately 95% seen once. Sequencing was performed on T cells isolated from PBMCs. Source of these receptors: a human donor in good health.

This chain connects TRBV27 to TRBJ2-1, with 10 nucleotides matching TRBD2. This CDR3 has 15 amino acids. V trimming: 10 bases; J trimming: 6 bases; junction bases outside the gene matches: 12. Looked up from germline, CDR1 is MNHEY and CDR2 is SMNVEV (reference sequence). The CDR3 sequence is CATFLDGTSANEQFF. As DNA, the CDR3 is TGTGCCACCTTCTTGGACGGGACTAGCGCCAATGAGCAGTTCTTC.

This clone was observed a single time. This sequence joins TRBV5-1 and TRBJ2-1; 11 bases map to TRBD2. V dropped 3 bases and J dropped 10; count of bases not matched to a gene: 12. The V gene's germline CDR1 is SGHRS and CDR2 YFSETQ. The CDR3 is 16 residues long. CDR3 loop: CASSSLVAGGPGEQFF. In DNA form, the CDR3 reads TGCGCCAGCAGCTCTCTCGTAGCGGGAGGGCCAGGGGAGCAGTTCTTC. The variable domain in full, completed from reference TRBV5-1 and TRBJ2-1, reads KAGVTQTPRYLIKTRGQQVTLSCSPISGHRSVSWYQQTPGQGLQFLFEYFSETQRNKGNFPGRFSGRQFSNSRSEMNVSTLELGDSALYLCASSSLVAGGPGEQFFGPGTRLTVL.

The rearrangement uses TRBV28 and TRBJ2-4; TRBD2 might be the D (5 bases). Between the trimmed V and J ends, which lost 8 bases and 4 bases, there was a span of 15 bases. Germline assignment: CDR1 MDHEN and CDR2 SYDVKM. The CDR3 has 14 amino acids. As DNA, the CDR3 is TGTGCCAGCTATCCAGGACTGGCGAAAAACATTCAGTACTTC. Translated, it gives CASYPGLAKNIQYF.

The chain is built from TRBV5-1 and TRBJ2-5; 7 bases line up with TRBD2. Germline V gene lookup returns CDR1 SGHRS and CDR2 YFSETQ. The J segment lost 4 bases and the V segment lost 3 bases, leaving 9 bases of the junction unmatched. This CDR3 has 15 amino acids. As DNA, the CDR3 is TGCGCCAGCAGCTGGGGCGGGGAGGGCCGAGAGACCCAGTACTTC. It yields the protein CASSWGGEGRETQYF.

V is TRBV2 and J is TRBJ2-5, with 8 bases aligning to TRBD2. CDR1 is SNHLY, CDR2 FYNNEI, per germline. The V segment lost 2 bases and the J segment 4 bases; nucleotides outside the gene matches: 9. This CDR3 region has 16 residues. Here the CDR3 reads CASSEPQESGRETQYF. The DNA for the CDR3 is TGTGCCAGCAGTGAACCCCAGGAGAGCGGGAGAGAGACCCAGTACTTC.

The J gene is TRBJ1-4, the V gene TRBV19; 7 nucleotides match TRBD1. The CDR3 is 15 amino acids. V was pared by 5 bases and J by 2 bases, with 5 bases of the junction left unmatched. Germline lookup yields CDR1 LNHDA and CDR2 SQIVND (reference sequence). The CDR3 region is CASSGTGATNEKLFF. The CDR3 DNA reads TGTGCCAGTAGTGGCACAGGGGCGACTAATGAAAAACTGTTTTTT.

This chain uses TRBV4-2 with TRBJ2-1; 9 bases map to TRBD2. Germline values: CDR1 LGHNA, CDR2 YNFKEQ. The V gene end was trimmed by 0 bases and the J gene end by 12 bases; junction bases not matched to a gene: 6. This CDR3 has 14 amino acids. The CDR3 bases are TGTGCCAGCAGCCAAGATCGGGCTAGCGGGACGCAGTTCTTC. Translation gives CASSQDRASGTQFF.

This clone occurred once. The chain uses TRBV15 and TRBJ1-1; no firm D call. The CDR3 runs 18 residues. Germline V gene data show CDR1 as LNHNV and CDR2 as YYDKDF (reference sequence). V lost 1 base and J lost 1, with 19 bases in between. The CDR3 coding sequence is TGTGCCACCAGCAGAGGACGTCTCGGCGGGGAGCGGAACACTGAAGCTTTCTTT. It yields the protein CATSRGRLGGERNTEAFF.

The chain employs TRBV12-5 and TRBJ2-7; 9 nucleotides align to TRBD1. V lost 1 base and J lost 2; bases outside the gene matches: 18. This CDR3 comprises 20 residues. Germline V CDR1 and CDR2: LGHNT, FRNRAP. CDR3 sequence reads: CASGLALTTGGGLLPYEQYF. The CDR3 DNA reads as TGTGCTAGTGGTTTGGCTCTTACCACAGGGGGCGGGTTGCTTCCCTACGAGCAGTACTTC.

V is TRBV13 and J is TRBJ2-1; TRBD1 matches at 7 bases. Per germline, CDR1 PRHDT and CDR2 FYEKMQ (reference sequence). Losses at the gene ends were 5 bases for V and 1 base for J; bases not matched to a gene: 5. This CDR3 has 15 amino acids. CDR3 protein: CASSTTGKSYNEQFF. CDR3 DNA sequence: TGTGCCAGCAGCACGACAGGGAAGTCCTACAATGAGCAGTTCTTC.

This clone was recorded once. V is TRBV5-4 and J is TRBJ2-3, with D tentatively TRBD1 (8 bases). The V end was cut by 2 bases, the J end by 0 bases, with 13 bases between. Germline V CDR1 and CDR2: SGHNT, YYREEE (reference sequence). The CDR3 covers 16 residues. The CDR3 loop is CASSLAGQASTDTQYF. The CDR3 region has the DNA TGTGCCAGCAGCTTAGCGGGACAGGCTAGCACAGATACGCAGTATTTT.

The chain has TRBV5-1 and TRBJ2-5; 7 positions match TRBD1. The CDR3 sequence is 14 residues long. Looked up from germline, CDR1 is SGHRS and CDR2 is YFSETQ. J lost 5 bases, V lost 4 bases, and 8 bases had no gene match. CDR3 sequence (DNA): TGCGCCAGCAGCACTACAGGGGACGGCGAGACCCAGTACTTC. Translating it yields CASSTTGDGETQYF.

The CDR3 DNA follows: TGTGCCAGCTCACCACGACGGGATGGGACTAGCGGGAGGGCTTGGCCGGGGGAGCAGTACTTC. Residues: CASSPRRDGTSGRAWPGEQYF. The chain carries TRBV18 and TRBJ2-7; 16 bases agree with TRBD2. Germline V gene lookup returns CDR1 KGHSH and CDR2 LQKENI. After removal of 1 base from V and 7 bases from J, the junction contained 19 bases not matched to a gene. CDR3 length: 21 amino acids.

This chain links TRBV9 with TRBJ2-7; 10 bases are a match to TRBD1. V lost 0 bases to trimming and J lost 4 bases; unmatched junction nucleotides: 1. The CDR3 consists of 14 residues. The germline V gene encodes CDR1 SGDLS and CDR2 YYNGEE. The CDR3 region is CASSVAGQGYEQYF. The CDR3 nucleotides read TGTGCCAGCAGCGTAGCGGGACAGGGGTACGAGCAGTACTTC.

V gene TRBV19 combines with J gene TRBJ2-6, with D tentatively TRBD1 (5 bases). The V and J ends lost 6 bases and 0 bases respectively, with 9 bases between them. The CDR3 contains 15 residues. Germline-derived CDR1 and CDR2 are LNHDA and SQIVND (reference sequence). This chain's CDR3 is CASSKGDSGANVLTF. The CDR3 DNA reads TGTGCCAGTAGCAAAGGGGACTCTGGGGCCAACGTCCTGACTTTC.

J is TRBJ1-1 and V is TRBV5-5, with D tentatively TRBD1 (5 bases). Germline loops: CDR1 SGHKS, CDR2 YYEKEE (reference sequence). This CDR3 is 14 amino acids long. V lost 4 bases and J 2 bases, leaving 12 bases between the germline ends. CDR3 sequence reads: CASSPGLSNTEAFF. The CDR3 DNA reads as TGTGCCAGCAGCCCGGGACTCTCTAACACTGAAGCTTTCTTT.

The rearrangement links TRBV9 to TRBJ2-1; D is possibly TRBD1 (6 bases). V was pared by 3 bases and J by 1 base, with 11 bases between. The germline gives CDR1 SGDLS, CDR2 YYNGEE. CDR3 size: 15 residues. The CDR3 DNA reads TGTGCCAGCAGCGAAAGGACAGAGTCCTACAATGAGCAGTTCTTC. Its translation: CASSERTESYNEQFF.

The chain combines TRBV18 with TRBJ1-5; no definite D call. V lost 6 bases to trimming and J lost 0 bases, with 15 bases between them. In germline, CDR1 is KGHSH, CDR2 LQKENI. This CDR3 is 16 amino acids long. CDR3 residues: CASSRNALNSNQPQHF. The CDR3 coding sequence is TGTGCCAGCTCCCGTAATGCACTGAATAGCAATCAGCCCCAGCATTTT.

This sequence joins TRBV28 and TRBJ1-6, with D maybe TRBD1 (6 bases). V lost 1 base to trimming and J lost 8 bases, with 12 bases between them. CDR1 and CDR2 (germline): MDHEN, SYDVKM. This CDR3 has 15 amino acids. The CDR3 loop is CASSLSSGDDSPLHF. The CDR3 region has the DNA TGTGCCAGCAGTTTATCGTCAGGGGACGATTCACCCCTCCACTTT.

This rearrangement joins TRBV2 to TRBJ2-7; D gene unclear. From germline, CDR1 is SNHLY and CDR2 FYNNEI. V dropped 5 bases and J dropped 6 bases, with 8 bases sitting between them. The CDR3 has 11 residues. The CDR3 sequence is CASSLVGEQYF. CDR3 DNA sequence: TGTGCCAGCAGTCTTGTCGGCGAGCAGTACTTC.

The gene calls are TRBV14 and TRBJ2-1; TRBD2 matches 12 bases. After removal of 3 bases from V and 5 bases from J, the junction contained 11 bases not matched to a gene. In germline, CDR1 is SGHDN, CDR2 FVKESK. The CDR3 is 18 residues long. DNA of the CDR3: TGTGCCAGCAGCCATTGGGCTAGCGGGAGGGCCTATAACAATGAGCAGTTCTTC. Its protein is CASSHWASGRAYNNEQFF.

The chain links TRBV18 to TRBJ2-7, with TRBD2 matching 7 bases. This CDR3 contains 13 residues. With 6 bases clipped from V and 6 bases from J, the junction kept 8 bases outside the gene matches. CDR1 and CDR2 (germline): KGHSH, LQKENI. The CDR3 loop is CASSPVGTIEQYF. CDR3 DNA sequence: TGTGCCAGCTCCCCGGTCGGGACTATCGAGCAGTACTTC.

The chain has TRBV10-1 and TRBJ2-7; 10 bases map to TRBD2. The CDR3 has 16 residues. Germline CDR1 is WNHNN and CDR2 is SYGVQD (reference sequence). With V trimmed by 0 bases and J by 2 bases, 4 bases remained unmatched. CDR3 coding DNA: TGCGCCAGCAGTGAGTCGGCTAGCGGGGGACCCTACGAGCAGTACTTC. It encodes CASSESASGGPYEQYF.

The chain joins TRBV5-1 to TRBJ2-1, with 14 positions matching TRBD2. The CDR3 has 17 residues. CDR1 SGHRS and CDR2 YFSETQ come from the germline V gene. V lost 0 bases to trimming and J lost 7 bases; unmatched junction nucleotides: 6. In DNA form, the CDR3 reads TGCGCCAGCAGCTTGGGACTAGCGGGAGGGCGAAGGAATGAGCAGTTCTTC. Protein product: CASSLGLAGGRRNEQFF.

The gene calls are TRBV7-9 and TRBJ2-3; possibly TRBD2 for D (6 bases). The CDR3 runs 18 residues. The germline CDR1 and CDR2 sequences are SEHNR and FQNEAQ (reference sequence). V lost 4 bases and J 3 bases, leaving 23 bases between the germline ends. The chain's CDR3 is CASSSPFSPGGETDTQYF. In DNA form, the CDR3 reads TGTGCCAGCAGCTCTCCTTTCTCCCCCGGCGGGGAGACAGATACGCAGTATTTT.

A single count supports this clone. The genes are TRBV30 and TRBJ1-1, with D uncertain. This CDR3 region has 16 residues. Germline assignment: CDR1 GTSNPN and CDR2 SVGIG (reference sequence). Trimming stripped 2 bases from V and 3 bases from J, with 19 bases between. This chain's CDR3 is CAWSKRTMRADTEAFF. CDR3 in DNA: TGTGCCTGGAGTAAACGTACAATGCGGGCCGACACTGAAGCTTTCTTT.

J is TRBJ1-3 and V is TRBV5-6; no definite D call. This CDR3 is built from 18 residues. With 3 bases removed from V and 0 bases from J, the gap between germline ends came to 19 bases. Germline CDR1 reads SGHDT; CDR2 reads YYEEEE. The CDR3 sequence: CASSSRGREYHSGNTIYF. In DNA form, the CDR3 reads TGTGCCAGCAGCTCGCGCGGACGGGAATATCACTCTGGAAACACCATATATTTT. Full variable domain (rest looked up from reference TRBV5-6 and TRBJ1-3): DAGVTQSPTHLIKTRGQQVTLRCSPKSGHDTVSWYQQALGQGPQFIFQYYEEEERQRGNFPDRFSGHQFPNYSSELNVNALLLGDSALYLCASSSRGREYHSGNTIYFGEGSWLTVV.

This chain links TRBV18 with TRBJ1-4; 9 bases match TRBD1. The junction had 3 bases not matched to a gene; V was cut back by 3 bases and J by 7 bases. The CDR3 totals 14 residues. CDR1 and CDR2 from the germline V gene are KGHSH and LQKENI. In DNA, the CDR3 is TGTGCCAGCTCACCGGACAGGGGACGTGAAAAACTGTTTTTT. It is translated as CASSPDRGREKLFF. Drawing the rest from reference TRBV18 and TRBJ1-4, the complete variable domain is NAGVMQNPRHLVRRRGQEARLRCSPMKGHSHVYWYRQLPEEGLKFMVYLQKENIIDESGMPKERFSAEFPKEGPSILRIQQVVRGDSAAYFCASSPDRGREKLFFGSGTQLSVL.

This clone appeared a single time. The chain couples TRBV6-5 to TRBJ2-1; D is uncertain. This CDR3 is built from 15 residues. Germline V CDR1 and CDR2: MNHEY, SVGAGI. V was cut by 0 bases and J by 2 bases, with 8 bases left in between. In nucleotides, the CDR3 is TGTGCCAGCAGTTACTCGGGCAGGACCTACAATGAGCAGTTCTTC. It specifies CASSYSGRTYNEQFF.